This entry is about one TCR beta chain. Noted treatment: over 15 received Ad26.COV2.S at low or high dose, single or two shots; five or six received placebo; per-sample allocation not given. Each sample was drawn 63 days after the first injection (of vaccine or placebo). The data derive from a study of Ad26.COV2.S vaccination and SARS-CoV-2 variants. Whole-study context: Intramuscularly, Ad26.COV2.S was given either once or twice, 56 days apart.

Sequencing used immunoSEQ multiplex PCR; TCRdb keeps in-frame clones, though not all of them. This table has 380,000 or so clones, 83% appearing once. J gave up 0 bases and V 9 bases, and 3 bases lay outside the gene matches. Germline assignment: CDR1 LNHDA and CDR2 SQIVND (reference sequence). The CDR3 has 13 residues. The TCR comes from a person between 18 and 60 years old who received the Ad26.COV2.S COVID-19 vaccine or a placebo. The rearrangement links TRBV19 to TRBJ1-2, with 8 bases matching TRBD1. Sample: peripheral blood, taken in a trial of Ad26.COV2.S vaccine versus placebo. The CDR3 sequence: CASRTGTNYGYTF. CDR3 nucleotide sequence: TGTGCCAGCCGGACAGGGACTAACTATGGCTACACCTTC.